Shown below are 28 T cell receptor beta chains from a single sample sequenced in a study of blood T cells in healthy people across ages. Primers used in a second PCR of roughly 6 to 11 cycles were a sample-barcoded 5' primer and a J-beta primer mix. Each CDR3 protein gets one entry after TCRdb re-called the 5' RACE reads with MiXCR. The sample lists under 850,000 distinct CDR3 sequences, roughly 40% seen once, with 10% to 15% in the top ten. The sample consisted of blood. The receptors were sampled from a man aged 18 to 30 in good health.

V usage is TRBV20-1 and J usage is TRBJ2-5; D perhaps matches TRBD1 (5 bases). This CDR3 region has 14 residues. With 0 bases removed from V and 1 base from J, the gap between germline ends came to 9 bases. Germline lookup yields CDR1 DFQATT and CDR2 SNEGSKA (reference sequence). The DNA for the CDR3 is TGCAGTGCTAGAGATGGGGCTACCCAAGAGACCCAGTACTTC. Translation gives CSARDGATQETQYF.

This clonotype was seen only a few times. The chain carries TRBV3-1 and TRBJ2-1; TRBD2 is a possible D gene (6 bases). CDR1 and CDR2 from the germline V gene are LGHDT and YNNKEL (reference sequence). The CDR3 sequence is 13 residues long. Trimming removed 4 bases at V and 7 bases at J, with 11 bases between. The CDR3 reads CASSRLVGNEQFF. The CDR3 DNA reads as TGTGCCAGCAGCCGACTAGTTGGGAATGAGCAGTTCTTC.

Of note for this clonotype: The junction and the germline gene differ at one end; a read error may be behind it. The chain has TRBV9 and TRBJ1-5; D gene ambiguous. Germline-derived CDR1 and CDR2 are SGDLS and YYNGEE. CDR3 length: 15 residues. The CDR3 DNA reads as TGTGCCAACAGCGTAGGTTTAGGCCTGAATCAGCCCCAGCATTTT. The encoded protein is CANSVGLGLNQPQHF.

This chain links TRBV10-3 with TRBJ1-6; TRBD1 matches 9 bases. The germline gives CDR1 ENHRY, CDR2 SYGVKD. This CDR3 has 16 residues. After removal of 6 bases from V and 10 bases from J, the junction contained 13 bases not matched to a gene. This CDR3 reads CAISETGGLEGSPLHF. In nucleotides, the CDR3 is TGTGCCATCAGCGAAACAGGGGGCTTGGAAGGCTCACCCCTCCACTTT.

The CDR3 protein is CASSLATGTGAREKLFF. The CDR3 DNA reads as TGCGCCAGCAGCTTGGCCACCGGGACAGGGGCCCGTGAAAAACTGTTTTTT. The V gene is TRBV5-1, the J gene TRBJ1-4; 10 positions match TRBD1. Germline V gene lookup returns CDR1 SGHRS and CDR2 YFSETQ. With V trimmed by 0 bases and J by 7 bases, 9 bases remained unmatched. There are 17 residues in the CDR3. The whole variable domain, remainder taken from reference TRBV5-1 and TRBJ1-4, is KAGVTQTPRYLIKTRGQQVTLSCSPISGHRSVSWYQQTPGQGLQFLFEYFSETQRNKGNFPGRFSGRQFSNSRSEMNVSTLELGDSALYLCASSLATGTGAREKLFFGSGTQLSVL.

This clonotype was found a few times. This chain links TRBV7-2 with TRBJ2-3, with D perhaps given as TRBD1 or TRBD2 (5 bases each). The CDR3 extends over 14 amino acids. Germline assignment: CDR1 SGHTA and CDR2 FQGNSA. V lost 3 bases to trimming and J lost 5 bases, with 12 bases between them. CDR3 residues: CASSLGMRGDTQYF. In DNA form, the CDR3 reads TGTGCCAGCAGCTTGGGGATGAGGGGAGATACGCAGTATTTT.

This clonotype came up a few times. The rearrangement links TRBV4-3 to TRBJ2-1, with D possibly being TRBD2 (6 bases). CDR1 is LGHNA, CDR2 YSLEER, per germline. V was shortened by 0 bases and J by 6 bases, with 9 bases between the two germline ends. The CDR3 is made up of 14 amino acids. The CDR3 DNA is TGCGCCAGCAGCCAAGATACTAGCAGCAATGAGCAGTTCTTC. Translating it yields CASSQDTSSNEQFF.

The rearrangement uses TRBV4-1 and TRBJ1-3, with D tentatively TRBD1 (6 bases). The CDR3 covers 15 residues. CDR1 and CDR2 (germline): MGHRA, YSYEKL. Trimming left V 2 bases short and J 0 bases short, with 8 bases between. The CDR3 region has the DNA TGCGCCAGCAGCCAAACAGGGAGCTCTGGAAACACCATATATTTT. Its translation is CASSQTGSSGNTIYF.

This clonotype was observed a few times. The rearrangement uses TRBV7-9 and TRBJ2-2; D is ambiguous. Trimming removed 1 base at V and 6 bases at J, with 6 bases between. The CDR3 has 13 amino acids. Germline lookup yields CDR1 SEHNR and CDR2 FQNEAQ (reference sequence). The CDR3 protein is CASSLGRSGELFF. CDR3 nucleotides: TGTGCCAGCAGCTTAGGTCGGTCCGGGGAGCTGTTTTTT.

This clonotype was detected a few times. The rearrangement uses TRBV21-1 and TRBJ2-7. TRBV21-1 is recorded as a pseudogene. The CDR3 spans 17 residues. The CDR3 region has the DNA TGTGCCAGCAGCAAAGCGGGATCGAAGGGAGCCTACAATGAGCAGTACTTC. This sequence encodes CASSKAGSKGAYNEQYF.

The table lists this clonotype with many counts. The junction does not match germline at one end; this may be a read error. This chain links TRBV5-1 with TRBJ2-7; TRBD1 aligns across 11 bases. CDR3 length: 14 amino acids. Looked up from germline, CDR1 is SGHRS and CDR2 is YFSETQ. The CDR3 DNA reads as TGTGCCAGCAGTCCCGGGACAGGGGGCTACGAGCAGTACTTC. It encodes CASSPGTGGYEQYF.

The CDR3 DNA reads TGTGCCAGCAGTCCTGCCTGGGGGGCGTATGAGCAGTACTTC. This encodes CASSPAWGAYEQYF. The chain carries TRBV6-5 and TRBJ2-5; D might be TRBD1 or TRBD2, each matching 6 bases. V was pared by 5 bases and J by 11 bases, with 21 bases between. Germline V gene lookup returns CDR1 MNHEY and CDR2 SVGAGI. The CDR3 totals 14 residues.

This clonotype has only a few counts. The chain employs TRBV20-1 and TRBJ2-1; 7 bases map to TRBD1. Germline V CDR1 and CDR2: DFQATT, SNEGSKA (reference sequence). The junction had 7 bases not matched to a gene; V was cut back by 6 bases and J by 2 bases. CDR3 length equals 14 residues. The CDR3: CSAPSGQTYNEQFF. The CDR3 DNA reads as TGCAGTGCCCCATCGGGACAGACCTACAATGAGCAGTTCTTC.

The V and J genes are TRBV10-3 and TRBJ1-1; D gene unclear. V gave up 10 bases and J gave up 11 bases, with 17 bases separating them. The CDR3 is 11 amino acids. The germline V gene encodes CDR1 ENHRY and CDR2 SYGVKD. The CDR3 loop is CATSNGTFAFF. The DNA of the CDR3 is TGTGCCACCTCCAATGGTACCTTCGCTTTCTTT.

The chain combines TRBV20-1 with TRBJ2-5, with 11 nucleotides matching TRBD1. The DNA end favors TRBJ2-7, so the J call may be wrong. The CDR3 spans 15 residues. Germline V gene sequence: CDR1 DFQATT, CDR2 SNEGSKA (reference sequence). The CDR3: CSATSLGQGAYEQYF. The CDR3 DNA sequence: TGCAGTGCTACCTCCCTAGGACAGGGGGCGTACGAGCAGTACTTC.

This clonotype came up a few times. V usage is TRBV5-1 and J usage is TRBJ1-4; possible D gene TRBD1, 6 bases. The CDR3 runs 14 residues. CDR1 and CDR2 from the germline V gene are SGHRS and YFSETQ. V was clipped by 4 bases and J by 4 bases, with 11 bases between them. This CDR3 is CASSPGQNNEKLFF. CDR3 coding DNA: TGCGCCAGCAGCCCAGGACAGAATAATGAAAAACTGTTTTTT. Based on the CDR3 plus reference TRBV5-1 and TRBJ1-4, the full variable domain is KAGVTQTPRYLIKTRGQQVTLSCSPISGHRSVSWYQQTPGQGLQFLFEYFSETQRNKGNFPGRFSGRQFSNSRSEMNVSTLELGDSALYLCASSPGQNNEKLFFGSGTQLSVL.

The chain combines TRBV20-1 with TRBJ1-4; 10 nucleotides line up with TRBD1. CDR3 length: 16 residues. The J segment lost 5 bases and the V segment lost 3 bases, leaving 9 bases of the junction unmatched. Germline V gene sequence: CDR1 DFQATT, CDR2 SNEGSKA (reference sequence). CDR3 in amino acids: CSASPMWDRGNEKLFF. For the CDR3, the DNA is TGCAGTGCTAGCCCGATGTGGGACAGGGGAAATGAAAAACTGTTTTTT.

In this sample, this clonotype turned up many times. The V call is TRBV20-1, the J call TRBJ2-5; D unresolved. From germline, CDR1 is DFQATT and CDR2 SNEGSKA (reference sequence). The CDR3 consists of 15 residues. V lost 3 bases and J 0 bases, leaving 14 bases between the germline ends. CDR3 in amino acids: CSASRVPDHQETQYF. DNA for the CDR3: TGCAGTGCTAGTCGGGTTCCAGACCACCAAGAGACCCAGTACTTC.

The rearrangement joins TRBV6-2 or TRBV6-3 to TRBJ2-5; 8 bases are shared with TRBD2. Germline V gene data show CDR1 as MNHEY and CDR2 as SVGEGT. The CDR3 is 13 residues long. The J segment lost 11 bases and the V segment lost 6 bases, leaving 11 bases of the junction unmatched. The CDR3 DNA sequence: TGTGCCAGCAGAATCGGGACTAGGTTTGAGCAGTACTTC. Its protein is CASRIGTRFEQYF.

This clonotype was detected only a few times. CDR3 amino acids: CASSVGGGADEQFF. CDR3 sequence (DNA): TGTGCCAGCAGTGTGGGCGGGGGGGCGGATGAGCAGTTCTTC. This rearrangement joins TRBV12-3 or TRBV12-4 to TRBJ2-1, with 9 nucleotides matching TRBD2. Unmatched junction bases numbered 7, after V lost 5 bases and J lost 8 bases. The CDR3 spans 14 residues.

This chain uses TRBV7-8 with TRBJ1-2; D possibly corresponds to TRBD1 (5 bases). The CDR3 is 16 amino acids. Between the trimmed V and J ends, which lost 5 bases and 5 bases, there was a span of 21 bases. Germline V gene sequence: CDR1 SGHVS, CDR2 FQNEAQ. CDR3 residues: CASSPHGASPGYGYTF. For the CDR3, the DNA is TGTGCCAGCAGCCCCCATGGGGCAAGTCCGGGGTATGGCTACACCTTC.

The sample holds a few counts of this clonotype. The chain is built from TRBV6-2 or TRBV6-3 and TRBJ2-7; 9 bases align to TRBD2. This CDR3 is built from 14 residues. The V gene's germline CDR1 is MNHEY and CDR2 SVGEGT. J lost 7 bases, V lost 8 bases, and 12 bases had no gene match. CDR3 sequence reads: CASGAGGGYNEQYF. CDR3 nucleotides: TGTGCCAGCGGAGCGGGGGGCGGGTACAATGAGCAGTACTTC.

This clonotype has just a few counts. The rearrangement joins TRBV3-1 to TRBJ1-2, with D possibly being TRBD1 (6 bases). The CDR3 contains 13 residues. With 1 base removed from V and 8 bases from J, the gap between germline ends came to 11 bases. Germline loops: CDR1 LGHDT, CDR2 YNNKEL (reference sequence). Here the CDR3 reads CASSQVSRGGYTF. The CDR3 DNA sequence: TGTGCCAGCAGCCAAGTTAGCAGGGGCGGCTACACCTTC.

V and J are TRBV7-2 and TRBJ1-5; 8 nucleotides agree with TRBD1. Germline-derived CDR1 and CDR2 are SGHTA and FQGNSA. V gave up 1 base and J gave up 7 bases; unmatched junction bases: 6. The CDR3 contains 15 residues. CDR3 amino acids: CASSLDQGARQPQHF. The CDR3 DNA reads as TGTGCCAGCAGCTTAGATCAGGGGGCCAGGCAGCCCCAGCATTTT.

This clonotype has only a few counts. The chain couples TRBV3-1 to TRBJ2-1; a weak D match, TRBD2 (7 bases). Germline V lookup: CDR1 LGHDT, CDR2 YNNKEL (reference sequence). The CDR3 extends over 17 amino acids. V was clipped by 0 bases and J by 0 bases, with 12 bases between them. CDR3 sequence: CASSQDEGGGSYNEQFF. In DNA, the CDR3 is TGTGCCAGCAGCCAAGATGAGGGGGGGGGCTCCTACAATGAGCAGTTCTTC.

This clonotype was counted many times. The CDR3 DNA sequence: TGTGCCATCAGTGAATCGTGGGAGCAGTTCTTC. It specifies CAISESWEQFF. The chain has TRBV10-3 and TRBJ2-1; unclear D gene. Trimming removed 3 bases at V and 10 bases at J, with 7 bases between. CDR1 is ENHRY and CDR2 is SYGVKD in the germline V gene. The CDR3 has 11 residues.

The DNA for the CDR3 is TGTGCCAGCAGTGACTTCGGACACCAGAACAATGAGCAGTTCTTC. Translation: CASSDFGHQNNEQFF. The chain has TRBV6-5 and TRBJ2-1, with a possible D match to TRBD1 (5 bases). V dropped 5 bases and J dropped 5 bases, with 16 bases sitting between them. This CDR3 is built from 15 residues. The V gene's germline CDR1 is MNHEY and CDR2 SVGAGI.

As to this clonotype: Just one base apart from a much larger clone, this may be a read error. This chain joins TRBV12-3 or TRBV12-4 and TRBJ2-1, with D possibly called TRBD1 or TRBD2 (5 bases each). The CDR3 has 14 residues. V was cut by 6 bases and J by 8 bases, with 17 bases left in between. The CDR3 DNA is TGTGCCAGCAGGACCGGGACCTTGGGTCATGAGCAGTTCTTC. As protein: CASRTGTLGHEQFF.